The T cell receptor (beta chain) described here comes from a study of T cell responses to AZD1222 COVID-19 vaccine. Study-wide results and caveats: There were vaccine-associated CD4 TCRs across spike, dominant at 160-218 and 743-854. Seropositive AZD1222 recipients at baseline numbered only 5 to 7. It should be noted that donors were predominantly white British and more often female, and clonal diversity was possibly underestimated.

The table came from immunoSEQ multiplex PCR; TCRdb's copy has only in-frame clones and leaves some out. The table records more than 95,000 clones, 80% to 90% of them present only once. V lost 3 bases and J 8 bases, leaving 14 bases between the germline ends. CDR3 length equals 14 residues. Germline-derived CDR1 and CDR2 are SNHLY and FYNNEI. Of note for this clone: What it recognizes is unknown.

The sequencing here drew on peripheral blood, taken on day 0 of MenACWY control vaccination. This TCR was recovered from an adult in good health. The genes are TRBV2 and TRBJ1-3; D call uncertain. The CDR3 sequence: CASSDGRARYTIYF. The CDR3 DNA is TGTGCCAGCAGTGATGGCCGGGCGAGGTACACCATATATTTT.